This TCR beta chain comes out of a study of blood T cell repertoires in COVID-19. Study-wide background: COVID-19 samples from acute and convalescent phases originated in the United States, Italy and Spain.

After removal of 0 bases from V and 6 bases from J, the junction contained 12 bases not matched to a gene. CDR3 length: 17 residues. The germline V gene encodes CDR1 MGHRA and CDR2 YSYEKL. Measured with immunoSEQ multiplex PCR; TCRdb has only the in-frame clones, and not every one. The sample shows about 48,000 clones, 87% of them seen only once. This TCR derives from a human donor in a cohort sampled during active COVID-19. The V call is TRBV4-1, the J call TRBJ2-3, with 7 bases identical to TRBD2. The sequenced material came from peripheral blood. The CDR3 DNA sequence: TGCGCCAGCAGCCAAGAAGGGCTGGGCGGGAGCGAGGATACGCAGTATTTT. Translation gives CASSQEGLGGSEDTQYF.